This TCR beta chain was captured by sequencing in a study of blood T cell repertoires in COVID-19. Whole-study context: Samples came from the United States, Italy and Spain, spanning acute and convalescent COVID-19.

The CDR3 covers 16 residues. V lost 5 bases, J lost 5 bases, and 19 bases lay in between. The germline gives CDR1 SGHNT, CDR2 YENEEA. Profiling relied on immunoSEQ multiplex PCR, and the TCRdb table lists in-frame clones only, not all of them. In the table there are 340,000 or so clones, about 83% of which are singletons. The chain joins TRBV11-3 to TRBJ2-1; D may match TRBD1 or TRBD2 (5 bases each). The sample taken for sequencing was peripheral blood. The sequence was obtained from a man aged 25-40 years with active or convalescent COVID-19. As DNA, the CDR3 is TGTGCCAGCAGCCTAGCAGGGTTCTGGGTGGACAATGAGCAGTTCTTC. Protein sequence: CASSLAGFWVDNEQFF.